This T cell receptor (beta chain) emerged from a study of T cell repertoires in cytomegalovirus infection (dated by TCRdb to the late 2010s). For context, the study as a whole: Donor HLA type was relevant to the analysis, as public TCR beta signatures indicated carriage of CMV infection together with the matching HLA type. General conclusions and limits of the study: Carriers of CMV infection plus the relevant HLA type were discriminated by the cumulative frequency of public TCR beta family members in the study cohort and in an independent roughly 340-donor cohort. The ex vivo response was dominated by HLA-C-restricted CMV-specific TCR beta clonotypes, which also provided the single most frequent clonotype in two of eight donors.

This clonotype has more than one count but fewer than ten. This clone's antigen is unknown. No much larger clone exists at a distance of one base, and base qualities are not known. The listed sequencing device is Illumina HiSeq 1500. TCRdb passed the public sequencing reads through fastp at Q25 and MiXCR, retaining productive beta sequences. Identical CDR3 protein sequences are pooled into one entry, listed with their most common genes and DNA. The sample data list about 160,000 distinct CDR3 sequences, and 17% of these were observed just once. The top ten clones comprise about 19% of the sample. The CDR3 covers 13 residues, taking in both the cysteine and the phenylalanine. Only the CDR3 part of the read is kept: 39 bases, read in frame from the first base. V loses 5 bases of germline sequence and J loses 3 bases, and the interval between the two ends is 11 bases. The germline V gene sets CDR1 to MNHNS and CDR2 to SASEGT.

The sample comprised CD8+ T cells from PBMCs. The clonotype was recovered from a human donor in good health (CMV status not recorded). Some clones in this sample may be carry-over from other donors' samples. The rearranged chain carries TRBV6-1 and TRBJ2-7; the D gene cannot be resolved beyond TRBD1 or TRBD2, each matching 6 bases. The CDR3 is CASSYEGGYEQYF. The DNA sequence is TGTGCCAGCAGTTACGAGGGGGGCTACGAGCAGTACTTC.